This T cell receptor beta chain was retrieved from a study of T cell responses to AZD1222 COVID-19 vaccine (dated by TCRdb to the early 2020s). The study in broad terms: AZD1222 recipients whose second dose came at about 4 weeks and those whose second dose came at about 12 weeks were combined into one group, since spike-specific TCR depth and breadth did not differ between the two schedules. TCR sequencing covered 233 trial participants: 200 to 220 given two doses of AZD1222 and some 25 given two doses of MenACWY control vaccine. Trial participants were enrolled into age subgroups of 18-55, 56-69 and 70-plus years, which contained approximately 150, 28 and 58 TCR-sequenced participants, respectively.

What the research found in general, with its limitations: After two AZD1222 doses, both the breadth and the depth of spike-specific TCRs were significantly higher than at day 0 and than in MenACWY recipients. Nearly half of unique spike-specific TCRs reportedly recognized epitopes outside regions mutated in the B.1.351 and B.1.1.7 variants. Participants were mostly white British and included more females than males, and it was suggested by the authors that clonal diversity may have been underestimated. Because no samples from the day 14 peak response were available, repertoires could be characterized only after the peak T cell response. In the small 56-69-year group, the increase in depth fell short of significance, most likely because of low power. Vaccine-associated CD4 TCRs spanned the whole spike protein, with dominant responses in regions 160-218 and 743-854. Conclusions about previously exposed vaccinees were limited because only 5 or 6 AZD1222 recipients were SARS-CoV-2 seropositive at baseline.

A remark on this clone: Its antigen specificity is not known. Base qualities were left out, and no much larger clone turns up one base away.

The junction shows trimming of 2 bases on V and 4 bases on J, plus 5 bases between the germline ends. From its cysteine to its phenylalanine, the CDR3 spans 13 amino acids. The sequence is cut down to CDR3 DNA, 39 bases in frame from base 1. CDR1 LGHDT and CDR2 YNNKEL are derived from the germline V gene (reference sequence). The CDR3 regions of human TCRbeta chains were subjected to immunosequencing. Per the original workflow: TCRs in the repertoires were matched against a reference library of SARS-CoV-2-specific TCRs that had been generated with the MIRA antigen-specificity platform. Breadth was defined as the fraction of unique TCRs that were SARS-CoV-2-associated, and depth was defined as the fraction of total T cells that were SARS-CoV-2-associated. Each spike-specific TCR was assigned to its reactive spike region and to a CD4 or CD8 class using the MIRA data. Log10-transformed breadth and depth values were compared by one-way ANOVA with Sidak's multiple comparisons tests. TCRdb stores this immuneACCESS table with in-frame sequences only. Part of the clones is absent; in the studies checked, under half of the shortfall reflects unresolved V genes, and no reason is known for the rest. V, J and clone size were drawn from that table, and D and trimming were deduced from the DNA. The sample data list some 120,000 clones, and about 89% of these were observed just once. The top ten clones comprise approximately 27% of the sample.

The meaning of the sample's time point label: baseline before first vaccination. The vaccinee samples were drawn from two UK trials, COV001 and COV002, one of which was a single-blind randomized controlled phase 2/3 trial testing AZD1222 (ChAdOx1 nCoV-19) in healthy adults. Trial participant PBMC samples were collected at day 0 and day 28 after the second dose for TCRbeta chain sequencing. The chain links TRBV3-1 (or the pseudogene TRBV3-2) with TRBJ1-4; a confident D gene designation cannot be given. The TCR sequence derives from an adult in good health. The source material was peripheral blood, sampled on day 0 of AZD1222 vaccination. The DNA sequence is as follows: TGTGCCAGCAGCCAAAACCGTAATGAAAAACTGTTTTTT. Its coded protein is CASSQNRNEKLFF.